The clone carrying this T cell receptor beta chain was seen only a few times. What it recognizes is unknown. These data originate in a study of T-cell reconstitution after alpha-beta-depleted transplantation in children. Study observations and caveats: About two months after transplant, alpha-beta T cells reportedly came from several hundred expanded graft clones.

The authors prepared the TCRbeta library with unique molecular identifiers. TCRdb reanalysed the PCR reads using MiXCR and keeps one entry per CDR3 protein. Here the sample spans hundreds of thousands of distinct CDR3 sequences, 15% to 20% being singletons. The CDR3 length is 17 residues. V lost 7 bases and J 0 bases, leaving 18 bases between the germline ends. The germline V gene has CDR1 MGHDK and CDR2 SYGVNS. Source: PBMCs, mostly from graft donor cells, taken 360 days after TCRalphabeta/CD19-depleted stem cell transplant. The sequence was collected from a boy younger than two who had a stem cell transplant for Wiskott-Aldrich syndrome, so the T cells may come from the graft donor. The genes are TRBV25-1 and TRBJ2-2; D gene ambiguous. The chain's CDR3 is CASTSIKGRPNTGELFF. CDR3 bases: TGTGCCAGCACGAGCATAAAAGGACGTCCGAACACCGGGGAGCTGTTTTTT.